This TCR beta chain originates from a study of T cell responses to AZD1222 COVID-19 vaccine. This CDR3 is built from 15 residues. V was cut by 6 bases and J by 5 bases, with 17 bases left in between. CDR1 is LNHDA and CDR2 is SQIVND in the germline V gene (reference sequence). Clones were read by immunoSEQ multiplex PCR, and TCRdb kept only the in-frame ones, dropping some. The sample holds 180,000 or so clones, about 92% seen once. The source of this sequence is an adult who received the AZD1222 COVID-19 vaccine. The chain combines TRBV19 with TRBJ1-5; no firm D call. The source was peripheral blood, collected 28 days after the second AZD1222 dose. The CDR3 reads CASSPLYRMDQPQHF. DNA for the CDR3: TGTGCCAGTAGCCCCCTCTATCGGATGGATCAGCCCCAGCATTTT.